These 5 T cell receptor beta chains were all obtained from the same sample, sequenced in a study of blood T cell repertoires in COVID-19. The assay was immunoSEQ multiplex PCR, and TCRdb's table has in-frame clones only and misses some. Among 200,000 to 300,000 clones, about 87% were seen once, and the ten largest hold around 3.5%. The sequenced sample consisted of peripheral blood. These receptors came from a woman in her thirties or forties with acute or convalescent COVID-19.

This rearrangement joins TRBV18 to TRBJ1-1, with 7 positions matching TRBD1. The CDR3 loop spans 14 amino acids. Germline-derived CDR1 and CDR2 are KGHSH and LQKENI. J was trimmed by 0 bases and V by 5 bases; bases with no gene match: 3. CDR3 residues: CASSLGTVNTEAFF. The CDR3 coding sequence is TGTGCCAGCTCATTAGGGACAGTGAACACTGAAGCTTTCTTT. Based on the CDR3 plus reference TRBV18 and TRBJ1-1, the full variable domain is NAGVMQNPRHLVRRRGQEARLRCSPMKGHSHVYWYRQLPEEGLKFMVYLQKENIIDESGMPKERFSAEFPKEGPSILRIQQVVRGDSAAYFCASSLGTVNTEAFFGQGTRLTVV.

The V call is TRBV9, the J call TRBJ1-2; 12 nucleotides line up with TRBD1. Germline V gene data show CDR1 as SGDLS and CDR2 as YYNGEE. The V gene end was trimmed by 4 bases and the J gene end by 7 bases; junction bases not matched to a gene: 8. The CDR3 length is 15 residues. DNA for the CDR3: TGTGCCAGCAGCTTGACCGGGACAGGGGGCTCTGGCTACACCTTC. Translation gives CASSLTGTGGSGYTF.

The chain recombines TRBV6-6 with TRBJ1-6; no reliable D call. Trimming pared 7 bases from V and 8 bases from J, leaving 12 bases between. This CDR3 contains 13 residues. Germline V lookup: CDR1 MNHNY, CDR2 SVGAGI (reference sequence). The CDR3 loop reads CASTDAGYSPLHF. CDR3 coding DNA: TGTGCCAGCACGGACGCGGGCTATTCACCCCTCCACTTT.

The chain employs TRBV5-1 and TRBJ1-2; no clear D. Trimming cost V 3 bases and J 5 bases, with 14 bases left between them. Germline V lookup: CDR1 SGHRS, CDR2 YFSETQ. This CDR3 has 14 residues. The DNA for the CDR3 is TGCGCCAGCAGCTCGGTGAGCGTTGAGTATGGCTACACCTTC. Translated, it gives CASSSVSVEYGYTF. The full variable domain, its missing parts supplied by reference TRBV5-1 and TRBJ1-2, is KAGVTQTPRYLIKTRGQQVTLSCSPISGHRSVSWYQQTPGQGLQFLFEYFSETQRNKGNFPGRFSGRQFSNSRSEMNVSTLELGDSALYLCASSSVSVEYGYTFGSGTRLTVV.

CDR3 DNA: TGTGCCAGCAGCCAAGCGGGGGGGGTGGAGACCCAGTACTTC. The encoded protein is CASSQAGGVETQYF. The chain is built from TRBV6-5 and TRBJ2-5, with 10 bases aligning to TRBD2. CDR1 and CDR2 (germline): MNHEY, SVGAGI. The trim removed 6 bases at V and 5 bases at J, leaving 6 bases unmatched. The CDR3 runs 14 residues.